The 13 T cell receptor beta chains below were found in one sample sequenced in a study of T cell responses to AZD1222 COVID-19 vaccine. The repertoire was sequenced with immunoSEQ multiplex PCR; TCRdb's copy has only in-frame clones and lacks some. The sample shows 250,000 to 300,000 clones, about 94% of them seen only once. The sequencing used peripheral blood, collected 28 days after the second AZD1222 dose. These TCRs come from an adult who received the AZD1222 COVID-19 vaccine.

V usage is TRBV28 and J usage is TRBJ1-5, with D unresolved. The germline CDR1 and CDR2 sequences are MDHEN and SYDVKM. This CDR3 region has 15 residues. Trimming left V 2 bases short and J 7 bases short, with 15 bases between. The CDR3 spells CASSLKTPLGQPQHF. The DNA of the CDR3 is TGTGCCAGCAGTTTAAAGACACCTTTGGGACAGCCCCAGCATTTT.

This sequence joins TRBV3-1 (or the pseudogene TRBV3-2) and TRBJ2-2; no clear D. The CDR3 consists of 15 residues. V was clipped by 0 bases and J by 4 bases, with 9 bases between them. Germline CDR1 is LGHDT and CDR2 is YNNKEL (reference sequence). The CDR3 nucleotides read TGTGCCAGCAGCCAAGAGCCCTACTTCACCGGGGAGCTGTTTTTT. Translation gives CASSQEPYFTGELFF.

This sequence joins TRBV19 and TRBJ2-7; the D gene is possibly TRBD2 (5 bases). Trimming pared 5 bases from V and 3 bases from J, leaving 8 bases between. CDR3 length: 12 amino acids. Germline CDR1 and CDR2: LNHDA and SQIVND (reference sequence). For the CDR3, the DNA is TGTGCCAGTAGTCCGGGATTCTACGAGCAGTACTTC. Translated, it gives CASSPGFYEQYF.

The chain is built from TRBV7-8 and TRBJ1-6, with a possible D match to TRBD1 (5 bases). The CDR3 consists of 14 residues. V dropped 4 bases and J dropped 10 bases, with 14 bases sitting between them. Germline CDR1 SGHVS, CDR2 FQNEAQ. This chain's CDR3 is CASSSQGKRSPLHF. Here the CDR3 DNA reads TGTGCCAGCAGCTCTCAGGGAAAAAGGTCACCCCTCCACTTT. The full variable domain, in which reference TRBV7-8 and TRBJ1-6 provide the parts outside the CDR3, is GAGVSQSPRYKVAKRGQDVALRCDPISGHVSLFWYQQALGQGPEFLTYFQNEAQLDKSGLPSDRFFAERPEGSVSTLKIQRTQQEDSAVYLCASSSQGKRSPLHFGNGTRLTVT.

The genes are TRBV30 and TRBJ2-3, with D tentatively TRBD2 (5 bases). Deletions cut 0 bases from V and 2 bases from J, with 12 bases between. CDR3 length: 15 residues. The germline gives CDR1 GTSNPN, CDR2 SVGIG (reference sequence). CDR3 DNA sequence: TGTGCCTGGAGTGTAAGCGGAACTCTCACAGATACGCAGTATTTT. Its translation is CAWSVSGTLTDTQYF. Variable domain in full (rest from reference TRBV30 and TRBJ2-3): SQTIHQWPATLVQPVGSPLSLECTVEGTSNPNLYWYRQAAGRGLQLLFYSVGIGQISSEVPQNLSASRPQDRQFILSSKKLLLSDSGFYLCAWSVSGTLTDTQYFGPGTRLTVL.

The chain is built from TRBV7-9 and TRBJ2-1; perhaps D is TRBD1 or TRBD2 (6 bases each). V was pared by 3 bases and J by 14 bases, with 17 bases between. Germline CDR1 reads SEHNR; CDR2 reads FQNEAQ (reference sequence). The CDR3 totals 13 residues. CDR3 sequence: CASSLAWGADEFF. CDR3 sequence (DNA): TGTGCCAGCAGCTTGGCCTGGGGGGCGGATGAGTTCTTC.

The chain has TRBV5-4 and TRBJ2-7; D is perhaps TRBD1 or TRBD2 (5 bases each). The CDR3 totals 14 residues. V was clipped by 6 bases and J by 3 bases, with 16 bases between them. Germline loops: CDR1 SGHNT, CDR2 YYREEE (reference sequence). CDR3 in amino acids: CASTRYGADYEQYF. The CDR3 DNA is TGTGCCAGCACCCGGTACGGGGCGGACTACGAGCAGTACTTC.

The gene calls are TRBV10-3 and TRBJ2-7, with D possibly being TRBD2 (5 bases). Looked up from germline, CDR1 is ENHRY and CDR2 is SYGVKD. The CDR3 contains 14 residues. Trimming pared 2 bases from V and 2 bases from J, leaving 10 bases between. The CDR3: CAISEPGFTYEQYF. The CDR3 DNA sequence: TGTGCCATCAGTGAGCCGGGATTCACCTACGAGCAGTACTTC.

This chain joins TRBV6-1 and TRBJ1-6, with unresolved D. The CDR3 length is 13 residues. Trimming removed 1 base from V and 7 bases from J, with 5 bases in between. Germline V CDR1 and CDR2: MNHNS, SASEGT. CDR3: CASSEVPNSPLHF. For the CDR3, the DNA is TGTGCCAGCAGTGAAGTTCCGAATTCACCCCTCCACTTT.

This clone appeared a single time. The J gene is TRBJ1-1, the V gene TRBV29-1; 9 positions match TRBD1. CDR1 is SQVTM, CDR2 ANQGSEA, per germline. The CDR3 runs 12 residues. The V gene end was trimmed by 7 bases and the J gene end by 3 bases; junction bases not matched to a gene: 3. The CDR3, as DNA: TGCAGCGGGAGGACAGGGGACACTGAAGCTTTCTTT. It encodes CSGRTGDTEAFF.

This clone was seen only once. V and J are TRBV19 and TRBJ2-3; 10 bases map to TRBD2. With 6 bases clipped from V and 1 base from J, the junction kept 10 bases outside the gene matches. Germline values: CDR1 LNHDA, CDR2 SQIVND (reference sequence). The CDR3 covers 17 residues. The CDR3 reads CASSLPGGTSGTDTQYF. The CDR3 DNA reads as TGTGCCAGTAGCCTTCCTGGGGGGACTAGCGGCACAGATACGCAGTATTTT. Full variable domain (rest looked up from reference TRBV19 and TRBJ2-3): DGGITQSPKYLFRKEGQNVTLSCEQNLNHDAMYWYRQDPGQGLRLIYYSQIVNDFQKGDIAEGYSVSREKKESFPLTVTSAQKNPTAFYLCASSLPGGTSGTDTQYFGPGTRLTVL.

For the CDR3, the DNA is TGTGCCAGCACCCAGGGGGCAGAAGCTTTCTTT. This gives the protein CASTQGAEAFF. The rearrangement uses TRBV5-4 and TRBJ1-1, with 8 bases lining up with TRBD1. V was clipped by 6 bases and J by 8 bases; unmatched bases: 3. The CDR3 has 11 amino acids. The germline CDR1 and CDR2 sequences are SGHNT and YYREEE (reference sequence).

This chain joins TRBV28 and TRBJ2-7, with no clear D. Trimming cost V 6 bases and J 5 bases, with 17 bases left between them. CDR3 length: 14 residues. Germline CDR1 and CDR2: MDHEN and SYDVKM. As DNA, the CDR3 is TGTGCCAGCAGCGAGGAGTGGCCCCGCGACGAGCAGTACTTC. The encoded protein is CASSEEWPRDEQYF.